Detailed here is one T cell receptor beta chain. Its antigen is currently unknown. This record comes from a study of blood T cells in healthy people across ages. Overall study findings and caveats: Possibly confounding the expanded clonotype changes was the fact that donor CMV status was unknown.

The germline gives CDR1 DFQATT, CDR2 SNEGSKA (reference sequence). Losses at the gene ends were 1 base for V and 0 bases for J; bases not matched to a gene: 10. CDR3 size: 19 residues. The authors ran a second PCR of 7 to 11 cycles using a sample-barcoded 5' primer and a J-beta primer mix. TCRdb reanalysed the 5' RACE reads using MiXCR and keeps one entry per CDR3 protein. The table has 600,000 to 650,000 distinct CDR3 sequences, 58% seen once. This chain uses TRBV20-1 with TRBJ1-6, with 9 bases fitting TRBD1. This receptor was obtained from a man aged 55 to 70 in good health. The material sequenced was blood. The chain's CDR3 is CSARVVTGGTGSYNSPLHF. DNA of the CDR3: TGCAGTGCTAGAGTGGTCACAGGGGGCACAGGCTCCTATAATTCACCCCTCCACTTT.